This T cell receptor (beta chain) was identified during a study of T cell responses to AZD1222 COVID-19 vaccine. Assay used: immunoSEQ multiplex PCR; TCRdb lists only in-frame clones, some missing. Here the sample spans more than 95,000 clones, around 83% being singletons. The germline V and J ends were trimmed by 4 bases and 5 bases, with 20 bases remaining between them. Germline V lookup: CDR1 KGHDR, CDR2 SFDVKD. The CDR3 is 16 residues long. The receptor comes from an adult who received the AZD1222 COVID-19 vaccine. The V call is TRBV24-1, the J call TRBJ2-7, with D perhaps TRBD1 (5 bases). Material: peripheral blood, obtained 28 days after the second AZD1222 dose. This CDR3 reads CATSDKTGFTPDEQYF. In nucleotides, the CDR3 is TGTGCCACCAGTGACAAAACAGGATTTACCCCGGACGAGCAGTACTTC.